This record looks at one T cell receptor beta chain sequence and its context. This sample was included in a study of blood T cell repertoires in COVID-19. The overall study: Sites in the United States, Italy and Spain provided acute and convalescent COVID-19 samples. PBMCs, B-cell-depleted T cells, or T cells provided the cDNA or gDNA that made up the material.

Authors' data handling: Estimation of nucleated cell counts relied on the amplification of reference gene primers. Here immunoSEQ multiplex PCR was the method, and the copy in TCRdb shows in-frame clones only, minus some. V and J calls and clone size are those listed in that table; D and trimming were worked out from the DNA. Here the sample spans about 73,000 clones, 80% to 90% being singletons. The sequence was obtained from an elderly man with acute or convalescent COVID-19. Sequencing was done on a sample of peripheral blood.

The CDR3 sequence is CSVFGQYEQYF. The CDR3 region has the DNA TGCAGCGTTTTTGGGCAATACGAGCAGTACTTC. The chain couples TRBV29-1 to TRBJ2-7; D remains unclear. The CDR3 totals 11 residues. Germline lookup yields CDR1 SQVTM and CDR2 ANQGSEA. Trimming removed 5 bases at V and 4 bases at J, with 9 bases between.